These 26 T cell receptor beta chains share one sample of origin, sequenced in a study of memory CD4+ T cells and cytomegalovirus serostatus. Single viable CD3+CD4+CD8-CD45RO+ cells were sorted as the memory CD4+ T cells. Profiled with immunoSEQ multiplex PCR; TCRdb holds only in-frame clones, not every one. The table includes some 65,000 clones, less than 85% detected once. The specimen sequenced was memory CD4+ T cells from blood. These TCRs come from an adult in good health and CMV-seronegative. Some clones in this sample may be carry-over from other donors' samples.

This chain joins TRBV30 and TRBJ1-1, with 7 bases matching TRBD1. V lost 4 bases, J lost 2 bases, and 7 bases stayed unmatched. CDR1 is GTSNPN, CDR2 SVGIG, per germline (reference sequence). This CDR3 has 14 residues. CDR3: CAWNPGTVNTEAFF. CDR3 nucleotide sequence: TGTGCCTGGAACCCCGGGACAGTAAACACTGAAGCTTTCTTT.

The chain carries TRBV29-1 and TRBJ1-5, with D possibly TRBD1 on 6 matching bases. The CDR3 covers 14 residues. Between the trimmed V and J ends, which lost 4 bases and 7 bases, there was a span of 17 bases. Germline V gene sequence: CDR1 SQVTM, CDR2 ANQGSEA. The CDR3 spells CSVANQGSQQPQHF. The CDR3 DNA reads TGCAGCGTTGCTAATCAGGGGAGTCAACAGCCCCAGCATTTT.

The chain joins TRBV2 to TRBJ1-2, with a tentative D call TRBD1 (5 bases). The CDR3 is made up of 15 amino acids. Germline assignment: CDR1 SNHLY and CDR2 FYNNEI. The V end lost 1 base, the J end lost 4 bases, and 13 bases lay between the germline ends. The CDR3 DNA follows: TGTGCCAGCAGTGAAGGTCGAGGGGATGGCTATGGCTACACCTTC. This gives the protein CASSEGRGDGYGYTF.

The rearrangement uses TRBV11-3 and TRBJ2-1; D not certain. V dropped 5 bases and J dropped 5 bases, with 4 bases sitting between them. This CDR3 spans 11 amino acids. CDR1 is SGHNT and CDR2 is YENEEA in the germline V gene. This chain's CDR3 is CASSLNNEQFF. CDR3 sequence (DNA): TGTGCCAGCAGCCTGAACAATGAGCAGTTCTTC.

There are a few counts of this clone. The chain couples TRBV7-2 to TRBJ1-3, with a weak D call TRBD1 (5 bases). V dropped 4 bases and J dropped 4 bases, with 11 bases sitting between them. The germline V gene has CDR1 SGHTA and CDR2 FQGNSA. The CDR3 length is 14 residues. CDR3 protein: CASSSSRAGNTIYF. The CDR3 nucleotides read TGTGCCAGCAGCTCCTCCAGGGCCGGAAACACCATATATTTT.

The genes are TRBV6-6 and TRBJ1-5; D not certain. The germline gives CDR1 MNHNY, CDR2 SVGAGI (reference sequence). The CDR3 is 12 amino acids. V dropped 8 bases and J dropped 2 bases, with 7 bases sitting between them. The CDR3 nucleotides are TGTGCCAGCTTTGATGGCAATCAGCCCCAGCATTTT. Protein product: CASFDGNQPQHF.

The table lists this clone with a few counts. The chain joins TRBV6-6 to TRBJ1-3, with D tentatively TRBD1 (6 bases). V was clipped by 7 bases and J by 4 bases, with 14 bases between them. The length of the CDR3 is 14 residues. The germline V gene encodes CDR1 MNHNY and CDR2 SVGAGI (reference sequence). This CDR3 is CASIAPGGGNTIYF. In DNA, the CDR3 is TGTGCCAGCATAGCCCCCGGGGGCGGAAACACCATATATTTT.

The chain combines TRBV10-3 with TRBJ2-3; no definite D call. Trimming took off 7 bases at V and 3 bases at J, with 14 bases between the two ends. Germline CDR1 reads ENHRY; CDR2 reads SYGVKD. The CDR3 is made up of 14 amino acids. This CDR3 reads CAIKLRSETDTQYF. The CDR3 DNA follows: TGTGCCATCAAGTTAAGGAGTGAAACAGATACGCAGTATTTT.

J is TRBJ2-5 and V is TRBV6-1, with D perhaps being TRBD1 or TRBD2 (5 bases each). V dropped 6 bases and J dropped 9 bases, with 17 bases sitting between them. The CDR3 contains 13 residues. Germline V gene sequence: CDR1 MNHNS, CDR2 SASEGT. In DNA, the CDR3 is TGTGCCAGCAGCCCAGGGTCGGGGTGGGCCCAGTACTTC. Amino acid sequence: CASSPGSGWAQYF.

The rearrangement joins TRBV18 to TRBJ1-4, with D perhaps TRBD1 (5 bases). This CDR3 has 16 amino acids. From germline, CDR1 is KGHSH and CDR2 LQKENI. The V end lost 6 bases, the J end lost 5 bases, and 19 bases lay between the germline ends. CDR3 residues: CASSPGTASRNEKLFF. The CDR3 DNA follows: TGTGCCAGCTCTCCCGGGACCGCCTCAAGGAATGAAAAACTGTTTTTT.

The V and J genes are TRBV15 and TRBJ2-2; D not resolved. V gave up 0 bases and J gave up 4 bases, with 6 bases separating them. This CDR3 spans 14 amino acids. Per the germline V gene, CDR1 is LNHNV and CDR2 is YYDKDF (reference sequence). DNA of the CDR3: TGTGCCACCAGCAGAGACAGGCCCACCGGGGAGCTGTTTTTT. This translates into CATSRDRPTGELFF.

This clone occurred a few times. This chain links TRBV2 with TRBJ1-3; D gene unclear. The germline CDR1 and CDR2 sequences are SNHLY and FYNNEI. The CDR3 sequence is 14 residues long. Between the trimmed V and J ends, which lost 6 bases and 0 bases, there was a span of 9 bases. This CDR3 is CASSEGYSGNTIYF. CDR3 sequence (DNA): TGTGCCAGCAGCGAGGGATACTCTGGAAACACCATATATTTT.

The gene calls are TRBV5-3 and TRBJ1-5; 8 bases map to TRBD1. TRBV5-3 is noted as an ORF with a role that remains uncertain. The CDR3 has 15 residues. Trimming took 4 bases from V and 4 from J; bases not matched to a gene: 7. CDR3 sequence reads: CARSPHRGKNQPQHF. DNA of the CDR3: TGTGCCAGAAGCCCACACAGGGGGAAGAATCAGCCCCAGCATTTT.

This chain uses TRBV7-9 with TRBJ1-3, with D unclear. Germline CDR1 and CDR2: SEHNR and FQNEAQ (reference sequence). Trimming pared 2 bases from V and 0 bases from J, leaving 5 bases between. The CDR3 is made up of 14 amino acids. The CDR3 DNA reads TGTGCCAGCAGCTTACAGTCCTCTGGAAACACCATATATTTT. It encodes CASSLQSSGNTIYF. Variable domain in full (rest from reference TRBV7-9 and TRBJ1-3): DTGVSQNPRHKITKRGQNVTFRCDPISEHNRLYWYRQTLGQGPEFLTYFQNEAQLEKSRLLSDRFSAERPKGSFSTLEIQRTEQGDSAMYLCASSLQSSGNTIYFGEGSWLTVV.

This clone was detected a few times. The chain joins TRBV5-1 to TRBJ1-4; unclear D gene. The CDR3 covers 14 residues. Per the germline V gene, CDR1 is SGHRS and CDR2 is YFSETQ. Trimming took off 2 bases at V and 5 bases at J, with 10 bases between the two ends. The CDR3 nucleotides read TGCGCCAGCAGCTTCAGTTCGGACAATGAAAAACTGTTTTTT. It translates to CASSFSSDNEKLFF.

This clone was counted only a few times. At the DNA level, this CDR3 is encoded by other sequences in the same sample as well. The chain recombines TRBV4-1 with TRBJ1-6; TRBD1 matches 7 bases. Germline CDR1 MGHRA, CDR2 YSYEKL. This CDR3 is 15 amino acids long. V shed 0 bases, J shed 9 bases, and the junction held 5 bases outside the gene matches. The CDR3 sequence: CASSQEGQVLSPLHF. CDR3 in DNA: TGCGCCAGCAGCCAAGAAGGACAGGTTCTTTCACCCCTCCACTTT.

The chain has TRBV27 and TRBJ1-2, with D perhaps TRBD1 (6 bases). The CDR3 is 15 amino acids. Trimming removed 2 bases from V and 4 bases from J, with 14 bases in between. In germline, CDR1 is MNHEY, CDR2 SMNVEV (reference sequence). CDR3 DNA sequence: TGTGCCAGCAGTTTAACTGGGGGCTTCGGCTATGGCTACACCTTC. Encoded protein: CASSLTGGFGYGYTF.

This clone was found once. The CDR3 nucleotides are TGTGCCAGCACTAGGGAGGATACGCAGTATTTT. Protein product: CASTREDTQYF. V usage is TRBV6-6 and J usage is TRBJ2-3, with TRBD2 as a possible D gene (5 bases). The CDR3 loop spans 11 amino acids. The V gene lost 7 bases and the J gene lost 6 bases, with 8 bases spanning the gap. Germline lookup yields CDR1 MNHNY and CDR2 SVGAGI (reference sequence).

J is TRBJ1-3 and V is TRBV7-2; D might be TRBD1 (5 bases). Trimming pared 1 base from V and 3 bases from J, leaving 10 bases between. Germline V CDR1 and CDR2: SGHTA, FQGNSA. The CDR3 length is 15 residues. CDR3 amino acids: CASSLVSGSGNTIYF. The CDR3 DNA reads TGTGCCAGCAGCTTAGTATCAGGGAGTGGAAACACCATATATTTT. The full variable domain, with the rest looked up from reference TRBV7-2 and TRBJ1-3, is GAGVSQSPSNKVTEKGKDVELRCDPISGHTALYWYRQSLGQGLEFLIYFQGNSAPDKSGLPSDRFSAERTGGSVSTLTIQRTQQEDSAVYLCASSLVSGSGNTIYFGEGSWLTVV.

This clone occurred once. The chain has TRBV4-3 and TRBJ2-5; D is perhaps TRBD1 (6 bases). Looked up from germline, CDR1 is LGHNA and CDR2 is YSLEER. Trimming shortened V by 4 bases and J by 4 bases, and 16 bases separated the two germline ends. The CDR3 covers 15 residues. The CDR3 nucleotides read TGCGCCAGCAGCCCAGGGTTCCTGGGGGCAGAGACCCAGTACTTC. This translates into CASSPGFLGAETQYF.

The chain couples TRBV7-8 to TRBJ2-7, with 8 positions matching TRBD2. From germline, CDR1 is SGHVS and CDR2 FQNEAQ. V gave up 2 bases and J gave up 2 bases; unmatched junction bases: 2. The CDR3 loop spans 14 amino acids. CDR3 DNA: TGTGCCAGCAGCTTAAGCGGGAGTACCTACGAGCAGTACTTC. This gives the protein CASSLSGSTYEQYF.

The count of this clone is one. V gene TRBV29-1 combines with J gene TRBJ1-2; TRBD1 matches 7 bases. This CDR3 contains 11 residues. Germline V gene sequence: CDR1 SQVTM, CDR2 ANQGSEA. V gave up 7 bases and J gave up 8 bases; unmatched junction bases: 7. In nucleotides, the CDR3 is TGCAGCGCCCAAGGACAGGAGGGCTACACCTTC. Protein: CSAQGQEGYTF. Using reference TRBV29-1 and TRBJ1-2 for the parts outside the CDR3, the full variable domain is SAVISQKPSRDICQRGTSLTIQCQVDSQVTMMFWYRQQPGQSLTLIATANQGSEATYESGFVIDKFPISRPNLTFSTLTVSNMSPEDSSIYLCSAQGQEGYTFGSGTRLTVV.

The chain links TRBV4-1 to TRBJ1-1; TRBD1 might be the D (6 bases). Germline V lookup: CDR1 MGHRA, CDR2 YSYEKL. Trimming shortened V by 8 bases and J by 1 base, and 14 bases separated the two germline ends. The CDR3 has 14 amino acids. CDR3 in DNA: TGCGCCAGCGCCCCGGGACATCAGAACACTGAAGCTTTCTTT. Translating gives CASAPGHQNTEAFF.

The CDR3 bases are TGTGCCAGCAGCCCGCCGGACTCCCTGGCGTCCTACAATGAGCAGTTCTTC. Protein product: CASSPPDSLASYNEQFF. This chain links TRBV5-4 with TRBJ2-1; a weak D match, TRBD2 (5 bases). The CDR3 covers 17 residues. Trimming took 4 bases from V and 1 from J, leaving 18 bases between them. Per germline, CDR1 SGHNT and CDR2 YYREEE (reference sequence).

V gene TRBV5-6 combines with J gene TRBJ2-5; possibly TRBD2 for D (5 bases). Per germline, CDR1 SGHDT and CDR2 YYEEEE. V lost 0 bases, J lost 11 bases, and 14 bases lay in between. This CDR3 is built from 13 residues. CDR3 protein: CASSLAVVGEQYF. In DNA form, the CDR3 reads TGTGCCAGCAGCTTGGCCGTGGTGGGAGAGCAGTACTTC.

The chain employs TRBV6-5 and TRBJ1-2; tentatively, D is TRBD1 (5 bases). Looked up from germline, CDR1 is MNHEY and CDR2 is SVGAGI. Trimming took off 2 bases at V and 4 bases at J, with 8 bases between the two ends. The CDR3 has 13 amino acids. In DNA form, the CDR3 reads TGTGCCAGCAGTTACGGCAGGGCCTATGGCTACACCTTC. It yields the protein CASSYGRAYGYTF.